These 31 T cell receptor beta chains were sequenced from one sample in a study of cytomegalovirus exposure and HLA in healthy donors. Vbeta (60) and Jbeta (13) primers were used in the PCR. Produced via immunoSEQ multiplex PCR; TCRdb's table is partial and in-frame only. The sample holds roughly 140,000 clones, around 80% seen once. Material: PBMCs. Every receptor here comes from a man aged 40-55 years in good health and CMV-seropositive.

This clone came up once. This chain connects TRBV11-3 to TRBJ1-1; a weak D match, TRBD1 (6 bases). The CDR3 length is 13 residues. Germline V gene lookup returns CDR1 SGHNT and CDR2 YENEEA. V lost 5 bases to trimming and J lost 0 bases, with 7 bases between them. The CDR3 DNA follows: TGTGCCAGCAGCCCAGGGGTGAACACTGAAGCTTTCTTT. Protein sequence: CASSPGVNTEAFF.

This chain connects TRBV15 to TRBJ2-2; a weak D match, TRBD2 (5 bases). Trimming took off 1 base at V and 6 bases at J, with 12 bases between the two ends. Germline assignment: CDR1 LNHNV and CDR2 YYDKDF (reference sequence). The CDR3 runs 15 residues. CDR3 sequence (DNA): TGTGCCACCAGCAGAGTGGCTAGCTTATCCGGGGAGCTGTTTTTT. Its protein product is CATSRVASLSGELFF.

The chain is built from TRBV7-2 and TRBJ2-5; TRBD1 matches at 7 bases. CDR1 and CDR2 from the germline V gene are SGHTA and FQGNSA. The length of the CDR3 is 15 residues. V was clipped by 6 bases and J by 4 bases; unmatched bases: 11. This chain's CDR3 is CASSFSRGQTETQYF. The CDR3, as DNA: TGTGCCAGCAGTTTTTCCAGGGGACAGACAGAGACCCAGTACTTC. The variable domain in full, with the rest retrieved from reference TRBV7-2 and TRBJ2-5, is GAGVSQSPSNKVTEKGKDVELRCDPISGHTALYWYRQSLGQGLEFLIYFQGNSAPDKSGLPSDRFSAERTGGSVSTLTIQRTQQEDSAVYLCASSFSRGQTETQYFGPGTRLLVL.

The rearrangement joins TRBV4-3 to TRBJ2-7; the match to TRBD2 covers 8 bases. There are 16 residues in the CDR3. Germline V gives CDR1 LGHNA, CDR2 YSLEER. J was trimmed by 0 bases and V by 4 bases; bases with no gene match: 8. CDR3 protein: CASSPGVAGSSYEQYF. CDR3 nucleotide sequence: TGCGCCAGCAGCCCCGGGGTAGCGGGATCCTCCTACGAGCAGTACTTC.

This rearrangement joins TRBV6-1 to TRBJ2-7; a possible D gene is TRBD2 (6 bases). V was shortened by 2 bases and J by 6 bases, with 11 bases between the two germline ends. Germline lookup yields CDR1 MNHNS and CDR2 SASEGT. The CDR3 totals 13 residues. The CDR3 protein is CASSESPGVEQYF. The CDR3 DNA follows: TGTGCCAGCAGTGAATCGCCGGGGGTCGAGCAGTACTTC.

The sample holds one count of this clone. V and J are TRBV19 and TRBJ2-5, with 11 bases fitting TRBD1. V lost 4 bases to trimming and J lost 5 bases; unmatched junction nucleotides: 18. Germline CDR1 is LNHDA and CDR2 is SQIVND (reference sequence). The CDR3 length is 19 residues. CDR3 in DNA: TGTGCCAGTAGTACGCCCCGGGACAGGGGGAAACTTTCGCAGGAGACCCAGTACTTC. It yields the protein CASSTPRDRGKLSQETQYF.

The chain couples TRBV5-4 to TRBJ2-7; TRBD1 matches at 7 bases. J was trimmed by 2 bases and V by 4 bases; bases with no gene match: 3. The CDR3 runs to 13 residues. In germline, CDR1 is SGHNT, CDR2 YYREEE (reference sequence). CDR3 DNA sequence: TGTGCCAGCAGCCCACAGGGGACCTACGAGCAGTACTTC. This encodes CASSPQGTYEQYF.

The CDR3 DNA reads TGTGCCAGCAGCTTCCCAACAGGGGGGTCTGAAGCTTTCTTT. Translating it yields CASSFPTGGSEAFF. This chain connects TRBV5-4 to TRBJ1-1, with 8 nucleotides matching TRBD1. V dropped 2 bases and J dropped 6; count of bases not matched to a gene: 6. Germline V gives CDR1 SGHNT, CDR2 YYREEE (reference sequence). This CDR3 contains 14 residues.

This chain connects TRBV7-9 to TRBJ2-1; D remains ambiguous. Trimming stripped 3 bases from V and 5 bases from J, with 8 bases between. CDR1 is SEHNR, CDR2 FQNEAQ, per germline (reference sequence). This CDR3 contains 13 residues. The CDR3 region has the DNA TGTGCCAGCAGCTTGGGCAGCAACAATGAGCAGTTCTTC. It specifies CASSLGSNNEQFF.

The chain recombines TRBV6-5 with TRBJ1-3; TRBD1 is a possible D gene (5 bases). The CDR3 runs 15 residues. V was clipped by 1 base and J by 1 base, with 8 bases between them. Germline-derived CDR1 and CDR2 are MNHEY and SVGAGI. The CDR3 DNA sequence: TGTGCCAGCAGTTACTTCCGGGGGTCTGGAAACACCATATATTTT. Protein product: CASSYFRGSGNTIYF.

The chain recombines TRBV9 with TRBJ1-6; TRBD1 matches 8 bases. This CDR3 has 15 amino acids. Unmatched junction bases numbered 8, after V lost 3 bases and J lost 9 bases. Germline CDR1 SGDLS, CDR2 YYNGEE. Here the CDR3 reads CASSANQGAFSPLHF. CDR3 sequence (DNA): TGTGCCAGCAGCGCGAACCAGGGGGCCTTTTCACCCCTCCACTTT.

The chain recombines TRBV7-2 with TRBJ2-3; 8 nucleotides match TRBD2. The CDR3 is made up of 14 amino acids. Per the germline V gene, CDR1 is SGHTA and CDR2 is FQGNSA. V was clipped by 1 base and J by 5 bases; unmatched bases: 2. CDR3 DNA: TGTGCCAGCAGCTTAGGTCTAGCGGGAGATACGCAGTATTTT. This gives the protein CASSLGLAGDTQYF.

The CDR3: CATTDSSGDEKLFF. CDR3 bases: TGTGCCACCACGGACTCCTCGGGGGATGAAAAACTGTTTTTT. This rearrangement joins TRBV15 to TRBJ1-4; a possible D gene is TRBD1 (5 bases). This CDR3 is built from 14 residues. The germline V gene has CDR1 LNHNV and CDR2 YYDKDF (reference sequence). Trimming left V 7 bases short and J 6 bases short, with 15 bases between.

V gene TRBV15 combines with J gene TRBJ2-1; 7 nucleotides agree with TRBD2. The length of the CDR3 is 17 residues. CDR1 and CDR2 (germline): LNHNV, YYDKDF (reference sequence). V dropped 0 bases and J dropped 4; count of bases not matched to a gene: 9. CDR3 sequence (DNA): TGTGCCACCAGCAGAGATAGTGGCGGGAGTTGGTACAATGAGCAGTTCTTC. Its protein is CATSRDSGGSWYNEQFF. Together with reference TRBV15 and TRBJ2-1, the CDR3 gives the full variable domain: DAMVIQNPRYQVTQFGKPVTLSCSQTLNHNVMYWYQQKSSQAPKLLFHYYDKDFNNEADTPDNFQSRRPNTSFCFLDIRSPGLGDTAMYLCATSRDSGGSWYNEQFFGPGTRLTVL.

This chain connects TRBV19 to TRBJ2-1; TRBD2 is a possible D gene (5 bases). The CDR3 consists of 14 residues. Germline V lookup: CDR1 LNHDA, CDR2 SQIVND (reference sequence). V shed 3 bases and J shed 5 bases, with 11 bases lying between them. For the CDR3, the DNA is TGTGCCAGTAGTATTGTGAGCGGTGACAATGAGCAGTTCTTC. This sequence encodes CASSIVSGDNEQFF.

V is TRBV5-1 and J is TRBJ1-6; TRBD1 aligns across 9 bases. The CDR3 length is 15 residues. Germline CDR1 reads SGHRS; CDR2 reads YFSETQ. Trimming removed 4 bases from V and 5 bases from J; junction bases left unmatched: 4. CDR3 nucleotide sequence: TGCGCCAGCAGCGTCCGGGACAGGGATAATTCACCCCTCCACTTT. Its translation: CASSVRDRDNSPLHF.

The CDR3 DNA follows: TGTGCCAGCAGCCAAGCAGGGGTTGGGGTGAGAAGAACTGAAGCTTTCTTT. Amino acids: CASSQAGVGVRRTEAFF. This chain joins TRBV14 and TRBJ1-1; D may be TRBD1 (6 bases). The ends were cut back, 1 base at V and 5 bases at J, with 20 bases in the middle. CDR1 and CDR2 (germline): SGHDN, FVKESK. The CDR3 is 17 amino acids.

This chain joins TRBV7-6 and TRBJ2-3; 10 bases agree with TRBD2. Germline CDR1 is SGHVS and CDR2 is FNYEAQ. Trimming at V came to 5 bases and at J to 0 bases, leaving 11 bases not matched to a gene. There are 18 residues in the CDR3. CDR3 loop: CASSLLAGGTPSTDTQYF. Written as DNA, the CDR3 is TGTGCCAGCAGCCTATTAGCGGGAGGCACCCCAAGCACAGATACGCAGTATTTT. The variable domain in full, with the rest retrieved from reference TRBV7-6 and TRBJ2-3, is GAGVSQSPRYKVTKRGQDVALRCDPISGHVSLYWYRQALGQGPEFLTYFNYEAQQDKSGLPNDRFSAERPEGSISTLTIQRTEQRDSAMYRCASSLLAGGTPSTDTQYFGPGTRLTVL.

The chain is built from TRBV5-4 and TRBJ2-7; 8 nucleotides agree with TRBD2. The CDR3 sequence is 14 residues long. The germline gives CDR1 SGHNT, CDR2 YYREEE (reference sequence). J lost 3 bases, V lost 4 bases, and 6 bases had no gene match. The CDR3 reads CASSAELAVYEQYF. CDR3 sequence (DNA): TGTGCCAGCAGCGCAGAACTAGCGGTCTACGAGCAGTACTTC.

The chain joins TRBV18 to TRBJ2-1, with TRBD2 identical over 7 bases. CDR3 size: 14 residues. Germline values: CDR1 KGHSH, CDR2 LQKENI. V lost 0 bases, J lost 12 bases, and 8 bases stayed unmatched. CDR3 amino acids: CASSPPTQRDRQFF. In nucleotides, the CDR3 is TGTGCCAGCTCACCACCTACCCAGCGGGATAGGCAGTTCTTC.

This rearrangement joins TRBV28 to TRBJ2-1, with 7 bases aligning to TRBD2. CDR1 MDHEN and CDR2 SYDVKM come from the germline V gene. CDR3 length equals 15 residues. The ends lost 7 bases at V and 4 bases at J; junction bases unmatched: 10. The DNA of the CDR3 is TGTGCCAGCACAAACGCGATGGGAGGGTACAATGAGCAGTTCTTC. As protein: CASTNAMGGYNEQFF.

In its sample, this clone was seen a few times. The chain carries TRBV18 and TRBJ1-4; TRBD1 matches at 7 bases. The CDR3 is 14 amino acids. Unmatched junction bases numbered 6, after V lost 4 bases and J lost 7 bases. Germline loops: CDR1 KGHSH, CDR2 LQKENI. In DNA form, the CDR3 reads TGTGCCAGCTCACAGGGGGCGAACCCTGAAAAACTGTTTTTT. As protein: CASSQGANPEKLFF.

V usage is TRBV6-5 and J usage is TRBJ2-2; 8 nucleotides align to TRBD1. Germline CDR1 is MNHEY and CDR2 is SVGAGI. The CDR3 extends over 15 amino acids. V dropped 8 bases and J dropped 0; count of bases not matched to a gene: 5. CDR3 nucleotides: TGTGCCAGCCGACAGGGGCTCGCGAACACCGGGGAGCTGTTTTTT. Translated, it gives CASRQGLANTGELFF.

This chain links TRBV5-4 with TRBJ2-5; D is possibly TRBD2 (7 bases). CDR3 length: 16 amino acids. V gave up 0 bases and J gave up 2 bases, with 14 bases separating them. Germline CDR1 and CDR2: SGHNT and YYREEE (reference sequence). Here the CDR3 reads CASSLVGGGEQETQYF. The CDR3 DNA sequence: TGTGCCAGCAGCTTGGTGGGAGGGGGTGAACAAGAGACCCAGTACTTC.

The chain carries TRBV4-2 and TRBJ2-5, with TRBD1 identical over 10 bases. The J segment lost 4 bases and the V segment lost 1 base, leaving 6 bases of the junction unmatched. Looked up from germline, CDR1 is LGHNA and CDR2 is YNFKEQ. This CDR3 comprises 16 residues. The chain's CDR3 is CASSQVGGTGVETQYF. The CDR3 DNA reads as TGTGCCAGCAGCCAAGTTGGGGGGACAGGGGTAGAGACCCAGTACTTC.

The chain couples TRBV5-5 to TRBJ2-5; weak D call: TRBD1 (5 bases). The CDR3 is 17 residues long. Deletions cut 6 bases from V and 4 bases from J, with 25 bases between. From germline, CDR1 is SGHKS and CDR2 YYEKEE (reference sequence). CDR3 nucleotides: TGTGCCAGCATCCTCATCAAGGTGGCAGGGCGACGAGAGACCCAGTACTTC. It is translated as CASILIKVAGRRETQYF.

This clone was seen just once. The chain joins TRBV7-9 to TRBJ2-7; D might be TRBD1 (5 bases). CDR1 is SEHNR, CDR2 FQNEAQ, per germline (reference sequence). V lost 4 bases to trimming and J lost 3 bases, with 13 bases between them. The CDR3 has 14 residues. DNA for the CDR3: TGTGCCAGCAGCTCCTCAGGGAAATTCTACGAGCAGTACTTC. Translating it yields CASSSSGKFYEQYF.

CDR3 sequence reads: CASSPDGGSNQPQHF. The CDR3, as DNA: TGTGCCAGCAGCCCCGACGGGGGTAGCAATCAGCCCCAGCATTTT. The chain uses TRBV6-5 and TRBJ1-5; TRBD1 is a possible D gene (5 bases). This CDR3 is 15 amino acids long. V gave up 6 bases and J gave up 0 bases, with 12 bases separating them. Looked up from germline, CDR1 is MNHEY and CDR2 is SVGAGI.

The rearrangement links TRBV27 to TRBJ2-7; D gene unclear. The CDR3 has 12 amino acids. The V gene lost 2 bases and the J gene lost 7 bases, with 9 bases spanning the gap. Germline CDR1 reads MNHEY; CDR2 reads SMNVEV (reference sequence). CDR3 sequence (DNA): TGTGCCAGCAGTTTACCCCTCCGTGAGCAGTACTTC. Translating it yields CASSLPLREQYF.

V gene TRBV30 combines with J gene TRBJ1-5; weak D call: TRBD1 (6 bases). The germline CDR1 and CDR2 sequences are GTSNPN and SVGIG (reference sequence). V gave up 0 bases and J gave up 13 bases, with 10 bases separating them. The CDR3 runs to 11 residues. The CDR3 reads CAWSVRGQQHF. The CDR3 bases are TGTGCCTGGAGTGTACGCGGACAGCAGCATTTT.

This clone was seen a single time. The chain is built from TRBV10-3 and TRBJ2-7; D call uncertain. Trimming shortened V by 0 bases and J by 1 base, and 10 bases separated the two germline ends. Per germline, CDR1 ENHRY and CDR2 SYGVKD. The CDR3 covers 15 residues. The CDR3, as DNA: TGTGCCATCAGTGAGTCACAGCACCATTCCTACGAGCAGTACTTC. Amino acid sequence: CAISESQHHSYEQYF.